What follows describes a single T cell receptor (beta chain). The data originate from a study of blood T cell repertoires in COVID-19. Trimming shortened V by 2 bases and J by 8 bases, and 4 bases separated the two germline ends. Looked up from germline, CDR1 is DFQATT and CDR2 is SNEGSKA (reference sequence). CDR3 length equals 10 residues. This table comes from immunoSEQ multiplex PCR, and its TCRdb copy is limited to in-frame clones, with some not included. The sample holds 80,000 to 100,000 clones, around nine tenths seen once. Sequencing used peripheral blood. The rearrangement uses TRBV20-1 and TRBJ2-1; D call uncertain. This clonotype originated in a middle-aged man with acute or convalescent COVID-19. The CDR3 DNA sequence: TGCAGTGCTAGAACATATGAGCAGTTCTTC. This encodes CSARTYEQFF.